Here is one TCR beta chain with its context. Its target is unknown. The sample belongs to a study of T cells after yellow fever vaccination. Study-level points and caveats: Post-booster repertoires contained most primary-vaccination clones again (roughly 97% CD4, about 90% CD8). Though it reached lower strength, the secondary response hit its peak faster, day 5 versus 15.

TCRdb re-derived calls from the 5' RACE reads in MiXCR, one entry per CDR3 protein. The sample lists hundreds of thousands of distinct CDR3 sequences; 8.5% to 10% were seen once. V was trimmed by 3 bases and J by 4 bases, leaving 10 bases between them. The CDR3 is 12 amino acids. Germline-derived CDR1 and CDR2 are SQVTM and ANQGSEA. Sequencing was performed on CD4+ T cells sorted from PBMCs, taken 5 days after the yellow fever booster vaccination. This sequence originates from a man between 18 and 35 years old who received the YFV17D yellow fever vaccine. V and J are TRBV29-1 and TRBJ2-7; perhaps TRBD2 as D (7 bases). The CDR3 here is CSVEGGRYEQYF. The CDR3 nucleotides are TGCAGCGTTGAGGGGGGGCGGTACGAGCAGTACTTC.